This T cell receptor beta chain was retrieved from a study of blood T cell repertoires in COVID-19. Study-wide context: Samples of COVID-19 (acute and convalescent) were obtained from the United States, Italy and Spain. The cDNA or gDNA used as material had been derived from T cells, B-cell-depleted T cells, or PBMCs.

Original processing notes: Estimates of nucleated cell counts were drawn from the amplification of reference gene primers. Only in-frame clones appear in the TCRdb table, and some are missing; sequencing was by immunoSEQ multiplex PCR. V, J and clone size are taken as reported in that table, and D and trimming were inferred from the DNA itself. This table holds around 57,000 clones, roughly 87% found once. The J segment lost 1 base and the V segment lost 6 bases, leaving 6 bases of the junction unmatched. The CDR3 sequence is 14 residues long. Germline lookup yields CDR1 SQVTM and CDR2 ANQGSEA. The sequenced sample was peripheral blood. The rearrangement links TRBV29-1 to TRBJ1-5, with 7 bases lining up with TRBD1. This receptor was identified in a woman aged 80 or older with COVID-19, enrolled during active disease. In DNA form, the CDR3 reads TGCAGCGTCGCAGGGGGGAAAAGCAATCAGCCCCAGCATTTT. Protein: CSVAGGKSNQPQHF.